What follows are 6 T cell receptor beta chains derived from one specimen sequenced in a study of radiotherapy plus CTLA-4 blockade in lung cancer. Generated by immunoSEQ multiplex PCR, the TCRdb table keeps only in-frame clones and is missing some. This table holds 45,000 to 60,000 clones, 65% to 85% found once. The sequencing here drew on peripheral blood, taken from a patient treated with radiotherapy plus ipilimumab. The source is a human donor with non-small cell lung cancer whose response to radiotherapy plus ipilimumab could not be evaluated.

This clone was seen only a few times. The chain employs TRBV11-2 and TRBJ2-1; no firm D call. The CDR3 runs to 12 residues. V was trimmed by 0 bases and J by 7 bases, leaving 4 bases between them. Germline V gene sequence: CDR1 SGHAT, CDR2 FQNNGV. CDR3 bases: TGTGCCAGCAGCTTAGAGAGGAATGAGCAGTTCTTC. It encodes CASSLERNEQFF.

The chain links TRBV7-2 to TRBJ1-3, with D uncertain. With 5 bases removed from V and 4 bases from J, the gap between germline ends came to 12 bases. CDR1 is SGHTA and CDR2 is FQGNSA in the germline V gene. This CDR3 is built from 14 residues. Here the CDR3 reads CASSRYSQGNTIYF. The DNA of the CDR3 is TGTGCCAGCAGCCGGTACTCGCAAGGAAACACCATATATTTT.

The chain uses TRBV4-1 and TRBJ2-5; tentative D call: TRBD1 (5 bases). Trimming left V 2 bases short and J 3 bases short, with 10 bases between. CDR3 length: 14 amino acids. CDR1 and CDR2 (germline): MGHRA, YSYEKL. The CDR3 bases are TGCGCCAGCAGCCAATCACCCAGGGAAGAGACCCAGTACTTC. Translated: CASSQSPREETQYF.

The gene calls are TRBV13 and TRBJ2-1, with TRBD2 identical over 7 bases. From germline, CDR1 is PRHDT and CDR2 FYEKMQ (reference sequence). This CDR3 contains 14 residues. The trim removed 2 bases at V and 8 bases at J, leaving 6 bases unmatched. The DNA for the CDR3 is TGTGCCAGCAGCTTAAGGCCCCGGGGGGATGAGCAGTTCTTC. Residues: CASSLRPRGDEQFF.

This clone has a handful of counts. The J gene is TRBJ1-2, the V gene TRBV11-2; D gene ambiguous. From germline, CDR1 is SGHAT and CDR2 FQNNGV. Trimming took off 1 base at V and 12 bases at J, with 18 bases between the two ends. The CDR3 sequence is 14 residues long. Written as DNA, the CDR3 is TGTGCCAGCAGCTTAGGGGTTGAGGTTGGACTCGACACCTTC. It is translated as CASSLGVEVGLDTF.

The J gene is TRBJ2-2, the V gene TRBV6-1; D gene uncertain. V was trimmed by 3 bases and J by 4 bases, leaving 9 bases between them. The CDR3 is 14 amino acids. Germline V gene sequence: CDR1 MNHNS, CDR2 SASEGT. The CDR3 DNA follows: TGTGCCAGCAGTGACTCTACCATCACCGGGGAGCTGTTTTTT. Amino acid sequence: CASSDSTITGELFF.